This T cell receptor beta chain was sequenced for a study of control samples from healthy donors and cancer patients. This clone was detected a few times. TCRdb keeps only in-frame clones here, not all; method: immunoSEQ multiplex PCR. The sample includes some 410,000 clones, around 90% seen only once; the top ten take more than 6%. The receptor's source is a man aged 35-49 years with head and neck cancer. The specimen was PBMCs.

The chain's CDR3 is CASELGAGANVLTF. The CDR3 nucleotides read TGCGCCAGCGAACTGGGGGCTGGGGCCAACGTCCTGACTTTC. This sequence joins TRBV5-1 and TRBJ2-6; perhaps D is TRBD1 or TRBD2 (5 bases each). The germline gives CDR1 SGHRS, CDR2 YFSETQ. Deletions cut 7 bases from V and 2 bases from J, with 10 bases between. The CDR3 loop spans 14 amino acids.